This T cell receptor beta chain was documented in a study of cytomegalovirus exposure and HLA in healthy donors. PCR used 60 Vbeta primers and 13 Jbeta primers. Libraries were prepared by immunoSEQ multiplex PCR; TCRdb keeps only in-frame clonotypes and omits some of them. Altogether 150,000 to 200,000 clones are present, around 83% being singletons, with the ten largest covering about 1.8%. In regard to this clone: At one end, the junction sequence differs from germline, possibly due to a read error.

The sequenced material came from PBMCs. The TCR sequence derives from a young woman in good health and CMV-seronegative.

The DNA for the CDR3 is TGTTCCAGCAGCACCGGACACCTTAGATCCTACGAGCAGTACTTC. Translating it yields CSSSTGHLRSYEQYF. This sequence joins TRBV7-9 and TRBJ2-7, with D possibly TRBD1 on 5 matching bases. The germline V gene has CDR1 SEHNR and CDR2 FQNEAQ (reference sequence). The CDR3 length is 15 residues.